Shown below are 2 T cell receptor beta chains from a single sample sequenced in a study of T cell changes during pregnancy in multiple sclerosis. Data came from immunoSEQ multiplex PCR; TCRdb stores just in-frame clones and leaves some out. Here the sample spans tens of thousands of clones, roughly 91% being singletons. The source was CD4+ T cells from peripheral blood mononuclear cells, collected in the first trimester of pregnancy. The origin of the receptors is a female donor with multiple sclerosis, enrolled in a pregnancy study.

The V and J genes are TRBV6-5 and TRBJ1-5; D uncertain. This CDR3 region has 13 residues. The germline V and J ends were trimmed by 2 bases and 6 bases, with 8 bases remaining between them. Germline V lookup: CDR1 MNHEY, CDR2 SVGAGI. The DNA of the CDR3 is TGTGCCAGCAGTTACAGGGAGGGTCAGCCCCAGCATTTT. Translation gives CASSYREGQPQHF.

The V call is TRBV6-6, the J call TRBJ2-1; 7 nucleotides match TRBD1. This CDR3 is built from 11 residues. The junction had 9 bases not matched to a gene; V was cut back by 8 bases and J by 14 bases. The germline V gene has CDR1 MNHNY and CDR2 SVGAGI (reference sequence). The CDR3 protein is CASGTTGEKFF. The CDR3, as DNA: TGTGCCAGCGGGACCACAGGGGAGAAGTTCTTC.